This is a list of T cell receptor beta chains from one sample in a study of shared clonotypes between healthy human individuals. TCRdb keeps only in-frame clones here, not all; method: immunoSEQ multiplex PCR. The table records 2 million to 2.5 million clones, around 93% of them present only once. The specimen was naive CD8+ T cells from PBMCs. The receptor source for this set is a man aged 18 to 30 in good health. Some clones in this sample may be carry-over from other donors' samples. Both conserved end residues are part of each CDR3. The order of the fields is D gene, J gene, clone size, V gene, CDR3 protein, CDR3 DNA. The D gene is left open where the match is weak. Clone sizes are given selectively: once, few, many, or a class where the clone is expanded.

D gene: .
J gene: TRBJ2-3
clone size: .
V gene: TRBV13
CDR3 protein: CASRTRDKGFTDTQYF
CDR3 DNA: TGTGCCAGCAGAACTCGGGACAAGGGTTTCACAGATACGCAGTATTTT

D gene: TRBD2
J gene: TRBJ2-1
clone size: .
V gene: TRBV27
CDR3 protein: CASTGGRIFNEQFF
CDR3 DNA: TGTGCCAGCACGGGCGGGAGGATATTCAATGAGCAGTTCTTC

D gene: TRBD1
J gene: TRBJ2-7
clone size: .
V gene: TRBV11-2
CDR3 protein: CASSLDVAGGYEQYF
CDR3 DNA: TGTGCCAGCAGCTTAGATGTGGCAGGGGGCTACGAGCAGTACTTC

D gene: TRBD2
J gene: TRBJ2-1
clone size: .
V gene: TRBV27
CDR3 protein: CASRHSGSSYNEQFF
CDR3 DNA: TGTGCCAGCAGGCATAGCGGGAGCTCCTACAATGAGCAGTTCTTC

D gene: TRBD1
J gene: TRBJ2-5
clone size: .
V gene: TRBV7-3
CDR3 protein: CASSTDDQGASETQYF
CDR3 DNA: TGTGCCAGCAGCACGGACGATCAGGGGGCTTCGGAGACCCAGTACTTC

D gene: .
J gene: TRBJ2-1
clone size: .
V gene: TRBV27
CDR3 protein: CASSGGREIHNEQFF
CDR3 DNA: TGTGCCAGCAGTGGGGGGCGGGAGATCCACAATGAGCAGTTCTTC

D gene: TRBD2
J gene: TRBJ2-7
clone size: .
V gene: TRBV4-1
CDR3 protein: CASSHVSGLASSYEQYF
CDR3 DNA: TGCGCCAGCAGCCACGTTTCAGGACTAGCGAGCTCCTACGAGCAGTACTTC

D gene: .
J gene: TRBJ2-1
clone size: .
V gene: TRBV7-8
CDR3 protein: CASSSQDGRYNNEQFF
CDR3 DNA: TGTGCCAGCAGCTCACAGGACGGTCGCTACAACAATGAGCAGTTCTTC

D gene: TRBD2
J gene: TRBJ2-3
clone size: once
V gene: TRBV28
CDR3 protein: CASSIGTSGNTQYF
CDR3 DNA: TGTGCCAGCAGTATTGGGACTAGCGGAAATACGCAGTATTTT

D gene: .
J gene: TRBJ2-7
clone size: .
V gene: TRBV4-3
CDR3 protein: CASSQVRDYEQYF
CDR3 DNA: TGCGCCAGCAGCCAAGTGCGAGATTACGAGCAGTACTTC

D gene: .
J gene: TRBJ2-2
clone size: .
V gene: TRBV4-1
CDR3 protein: CASSQEYIARGNTGELFF
CDR3 DNA: TGCGCCAGCAGCCAAGAGTATATCGCGCGGGGGAACACCGGGGAGCTGTTTTTT

D gene: TRBD2
J gene: TRBJ2-1
clone size: once
V gene: TRBV27
CDR3 protein: CASSSETSGSGEQFF
CDR3 DNA: TGTGCCAGCAGTTCGGAGACTAGCGGGAGTGGAGAGCAGTTCTTC

D gene: TRBD2
J gene: TRBJ2-3
clone size: .
V gene: TRBV28
CDR3 protein: CAGGLEGDTQYF
CDR3 DNA: TGTGCCGGGGGACTAGAAGGGGATACGCAGTATTTT

D gene: .
J gene: TRBJ2-7
clone size: once
V gene: TRBV5-1
CDR3 protein: CASSSGTVYEQYF
CDR3 DNA: TGCGCCAGCAGCTCCGGGACGGTCTACGAGCAGTACTTC

D gene: .
J gene: TRBJ2-7
clone size: .
V gene: TRBV25-1
CDR3 protein: CASSELGAREQYF
CDR3 DNA: TGTGCCAGCAGTGAATTGGGGGCTCGGGAGCAGTACTTC

D gene: .
J gene: TRBJ1-5
clone size: once
V gene: TRBV11-2
CDR3 protein: CASSVNRVGNQPQHF
CDR3 DNA: TGTGCCAGCAGCGTTAACAGGGTAGGCAATCAGCCCCAGCATTTT

D gene: .
J gene: TRBJ1-1
clone size: .
V gene: TRBV5-5
CDR3 protein: CASSLKDTEAFF
CDR3 DNA: TGTGCCAGCAGCTTGAAAGATACTGAAGCTTTCTTT

D gene: .
J gene: TRBJ1-2
clone size: .
V gene: TRBV27
CDR3 protein: CASSFGHSNYGYTF
CDR3 DNA: TGTGCCAGCAGTTTCGGACACTCTAACTATGGCTACACCTTC